Shown below are 8 T cell receptor beta chains from a single sample sequenced in a study of identical twins. TCRdb analysed the 5' RACE reads with MiXCR anew, one entry per CDR3 protein. The table records 700,000 or so distinct CDR3 sequences, 8.5% to 9% of them present only once. This same sample was also part of a study on yellow fever vaccine responses in identical twins.

Material: PBMCs. These receptors came from a woman aged 18-29 years in good health.

There are a few counts of this clonotype. The V gene is TRBV19, the J gene TRBJ2-5; 7 bases agree with TRBD1. Germline CDR1 LNHDA, CDR2 SQIVND (reference sequence). V lost 10 bases, J lost 2 bases, and 4 bases stayed unmatched. This CDR3 contains 12 residues. The DNA of the CDR3 is TGTGCCACATCGGGACAGCAAGAGACCCAGTACTTC. It codes for CATSGQQETQYF. The full variable domain, in which reference TRBV19 and TRBJ2-5 provide the parts outside the CDR3, is DGGITQSPKYLFRKEGQNVTLSCEQNLNHDAMYWYRQDPGQGLRLIYYSQIVNDFQKGDIAEGYSVSREKKESFPLTVTSAQKNPTAFYLCATSGQQETQYFGPGTRLLVL.

The chain links TRBV6-4 to TRBJ2-1; tentatively, D is TRBD2 (6 bases). CDR3 length equals 15 residues. Germline CDR1 reads MRHNA; CDR2 reads SNTAGT. V was trimmed by 2 bases and J by 3 bases, leaving 11 bases between them. CDR3 protein: CASSDELRGYNEQFF. The CDR3 bases are TGTGCCAGCAGTGACGAGTTGCGGGGCTACAATGAGCAGTTCTTC.

With respect to this clonotype: The junction and the germline gene differ at one end; a read error may be behind it. V usage is TRBV7-9 and J usage is TRBJ2-7, with D perhaps given as TRBD1 or TRBD2 (5 bases each). CDR1 is SEHNR and CDR2 is FQNEAQ in the germline V gene (reference sequence). There are 11 residues in the CDR3. The CDR3 DNA sequence: TGTGCCAGCAGCTTAGGCAGGGAGTGTAACTTC. It specifies CASSLGRECNF.

This clonotype came up a few times. The chain carries TRBV9 and TRBJ2-7; 9 bases align to TRBD1. With V trimmed by 2 bases and J by 1 base, 4 bases remained unmatched. The CDR3 loop spans 15 amino acids. The V gene's germline CDR1 is SGDLS and CDR2 YYNGEE. The CDR3: CASSVSGTGSYEQYF. DNA for the CDR3: TGTGCCAGCAGCGTCTCCGGGACAGGGTCCTACGAGCAGTACTTC.

This clonotype was seen more than once but under ten times. V and J are TRBV27 and TRBJ2-7; TRBD2 aligns across 8 bases. This CDR3 spans 12 amino acids. Germline-derived CDR1 and CDR2 are MNHEY and SMNVEV (reference sequence). The V gene end was trimmed by 8 bases and the J gene end by 0 bases; junction bases not matched to a gene: 0. CDR3 nucleotide sequence: TGTGCCAGCGGGACTAGCTCCTACGAGCAGTACTTC. Residues: CASGTSSYEQYF.

The CDR3 loop is CASSPLGRRGDEQYF. CDR3 nucleotide sequence: TGCGCCAGCAGCCCCCTAGGTCGCAGGGGGGACGAGCAGTACTTC. J is TRBJ2-7 and V is TRBV4-1; perhaps TRBD1 as D (7 bases). Germline V lookup: CDR1 MGHRA, CDR2 YSYEKL. V lost 4 bases, J lost 5 bases, and 18 bases lay in between. The CDR3 is 15 residues long.

This clonotype was counted between two and nine times. The rearrangement joins TRBV11-2 to TRBJ2-7, with 8 bases fitting TRBD1. The CDR3 extends over 14 amino acids. V shed 5 bases, J shed 4 bases, and the junction held 7 bases outside the gene matches. Germline CDR1 SGHAT, CDR2 FQNNGV. CDR3 loop: CASSPTGVVYEQYF. Written as DNA, the CDR3 is TGTGCCAGCAGCCCGACAGGGGTGGTATACGAGCAGTACTTC. The whole variable domain, filled in from reference TRBV11-2 and TRBJ2-7, reads EAGVAQSPRYKIIEKRQSVAFWCNPISGHATLYWYQQILGQGPKLLIQFQNNGVVDDSQLPKDRFSAERLKGVDSTLKIQPAKLEDSAVYLCASSPTGVVYEQYFGPGTRLTVT.

This clonotype was found a few times. V usage is TRBV28 and J usage is TRBJ2-3; weak D call: TRBD1 (6 bases). V was pared by 6 bases and J by 2 bases, with 15 bases between. The CDR3 is 15 residues long. Per the germline V gene, CDR1 is MDHEN and CDR2 is SYDVKM. The CDR3 coding sequence is TGTGCCAGCAGCCTCGGGACACAGCACACAGATACGCAGTATTTT. Translated: CASSLGTQHTDTQYF.